The 6 T cell receptor beta chains below all came from one sample that was sequenced in a study of response to subunit inactivated influenza vaccine (dated by TCRdb to the late 2010s). The library was obtained by RT-PCR. Data came from an Illumina HiSeq 2500. TCRdb trimmed public reads at Q25 via fastp, called clones via MiXCR and kept in-frame beta chains. Every CDR3 protein is listed once, alongside the most common genes and DNA of its rows. Recorded for this sample are roughly 630,000 distinct CDR3 sequences; approximately 14% of them occurred a single time. The top ten hold around 7.6% of the sample. Source: PBMCs from blood, taken 14 days before vaccination. These TCRs come from a man over 45 who received an inactivated influenza vaccine. Donor details come from another sample of the same person, matched by shared clones.

The rearrangement links TRBV7-2 to TRBJ2-1; TRBD2 agrees at 11 bases. The CDR3 is 16 residues long. After removal of 6 bases from V and 2 bases from J, the junction contained 6 bases not matched to a gene. Germline CDR1 and CDR2: SGHTA and FQGNSA. This CDR3 reads CASRIRLAGPYNEQFF. CDR3 nucleotide sequence: TGTGCCAGCAGAATTAGACTAGCGGGACCCTACAATGAGCAGTTCTTC.

This clonotype turned up a few times. The chain is built from TRBV29-1 and TRBJ1-2; no clear D. Germline V gene sequence: CDR1 SQVTM, CDR2 ANQGSEA. With 3 bases removed from V and 3 bases from J, the gap between germline ends came to 8 bases. The CDR3 extends over 12 amino acids. The CDR3 DNA is TGCAGCGTTGAGAGGCAGGACTATGGCTACACCTTC. Translation gives CSVERQDYGYTF.

This clonotype was detected a few times. The gene calls are TRBV20-1 and TRBJ2-3; a possible D gene is TRBD2 (5 bases). This CDR3 region has 15 residues. The V end was cut by 5 bases, the J end by 11 bases, with 26 bases between. In germline, CDR1 is DFQATT, CDR2 SNEGSKA (reference sequence). The CDR3 coding sequence is TGCAGTGCTTCTGTGGACTCCGATACCACCGCCGAGCAGTATTTT. Its protein product is CSASVDSDTTAEQYF.

The J gene is TRBJ2-3, the V gene TRBV11-2; D possibly corresponds to TRBD2 (7 bases). Trimming took off 5 bases at V and 2 bases at J, with 23 bases between the two ends. Germline V gene data show CDR1 as SGHAT and CDR2 as FQNNGV. The CDR3 has 18 amino acids. CDR3 sequence (DNA): TGTGCCAGCAGCGCCCAAGGGGGAGGGGGGTTTATCACAGATACGCAGTATTTT. Translation: CASSAQGGGGFITDTQYF.

The J gene is TRBJ2-7, the V gene TRBV7-2, with 8 bases matching TRBD1. CDR1 and CDR2 (germline): SGHTA, FQGNSA. J gave up 1 base and V 4 bases, and 6 bases lay outside the gene matches. CDR3 length: 15 residues. CDR3 amino acids: CASSYTQGVSYEQYF. CDR3 DNA sequence: TGTGCCAGCAGCTACACACAGGGGGTATCCTACGAGCAGTACTTC. Together with reference TRBV7-2 and TRBJ2-7, the CDR3 gives the full variable domain: GAGVSQSPSNKVTEKGKDVELRCDPISGHTALYWYRQSLGQGLEFLIYFQGNSAPDKSGLPSDRFSAERTGGSVSTLTIQRTQQEDSAVYLCASSYTQGVSYEQYFGPGTRLTVT.

The rearrangement links TRBV5-1 to TRBJ2-6; D not resolved. Looked up from germline, CDR1 is SGHRS and CDR2 is YFSETQ. Trimming pared 0 bases from V and 0 bases from J, leaving 4 bases between. The CDR3 is 15 residues long. CDR3 bases: TGCGCCAGCAGCTTGGCAAACTCTGGGGCCAACGTCCTGACTTTC. Its protein is CASSLANSGANVLTF.